These 28 T cell receptor beta chains were sequenced from one sample in a study of T cell responses to AZD1222 COVID-19 vaccine (dated by TCRdb to about 2021). Library generation was performed with the immunoSEQ multiplex PCR assay. TCRdb holds this immuneACCESS table with in-frame rearrangements only. Some clones are missing; in checked studies, unresolved V genes explain under half, and the rest has no known cause. This sample has 83,000 or so clones in its table, and more than 85% of those were observed once. The top ten constitute about 30% of the sample. Explained via the paper, the time point label denotes: about 28 days (+/-7) after the second vaccine dose. The specimen comprised peripheral blood, sampled 28 days after the second AZD1222 dose. These TCRs come from an adult who received the AZD1222 COVID-19 vaccine.

The rearrangement joins TRBV28 to TRBJ1-1, with D uncertain. The CDR3 extends over 12 amino acids. Deletions cut 10 bases from V and 0 bases from J, with 9 bases between. Per the germline V gene, CDR1 is MDHEN and CDR2 is SYDVKM. The CDR3 reads CAILGMNTEAFF. The CDR3 DNA reads as TGTGCCATCTTAGGGATGAACACTGAAGCTTTCTTT. The complete variable domain, with remaining parts taken from reference TRBV28 and TRBJ1-1, reads DVKVTQSSRYLVKRTGEKVFLECVQDMDHENMFWYRQDPGLGLRLIYFSYDVKMKEKGDIPEGYSVSREKKERFSLILESASTNQTSMYLCAILGMNTEAFFGQGTRLTVV.

Remarks on this clone: An end of the junction differs from the germline gene, which may be a read error. The chain joins TRBV12-3 or TRBV12-4 to TRBJ2-3; 7 bases are shared with TRBD1. This CDR3 has 12 residues. The CDR3 DNA reads as TGTGCCAGCAGCTTAGACAGGGACACGCAGTATTTT. Translating gives CASSLDRDTQYF.

The chain has TRBV30 and TRBJ2-7; 11 bases fit TRBD2. Trimming cost V 3 bases and J 4 bases; bases outside gene matches: 5. CDR3 length: 14 residues. Per germline, CDR1 GTSNPN and CDR2 SVGIG (reference sequence). The DNA for the CDR3 is TGTGCCTGGAGCTTACTAGCGGGAGCGTACGAGCAGTACTTC. Protein sequence: CAWSLLAGAYEQYF.

This chain connects TRBV5-4 to TRBJ2-1; D remains ambiguous. Deletions cut 1 base from V and 0 bases from J, with 8 bases between. CDR3 length: 15 amino acids. Germline lookup yields CDR1 SGHNT and CDR2 YYREEE (reference sequence). Here the CDR3 DNA reads TGTGCCAGCAGCTTGACGACAAACTCCTACAATGAGCAGTTCTTC. Translation gives CASSLTTNSYNEQFF.

There are a few counts of this clone. The chain employs TRBV6-1 and TRBJ2-7; the D gene is possibly TRBD1 (6 bases). The CDR3 is 15 amino acids. Germline V lookup: CDR1 MNHNS, CDR2 SASEGT. Trimming removed 1 base at V and 0 bases at J, with 10 bases between. Written as DNA, the CDR3 is TGTGCCAGCAGTGAAGAACAGGGCAGCTCCTACGAGCAGTACTTC. Encoded protein: CASSEEQGSSYEQYF.

The V and J genes are TRBV5-1 and TRBJ2-7; TRBD2 matches at 10 bases. CDR1 is SGHRS and CDR2 is YFSETQ in the germline V gene. CDR3 length: 17 residues. Trimming cost V 0 bases and J 4 bases; bases outside gene matches: 10. CDR3 sequence (DNA): TGCGCCAGCAGCTTGGTCCTAGCGGGAGCGAGCAGGTACGAGCAGTACTTC. Amino acid sequence: CASSLVLAGASRYEQYF.

The V call is TRBV11-2, the J call TRBJ1-2, with TRBD1 as a possible D gene (5 bases). V was trimmed by 6 bases and J by 5 bases, leaving 19 bases between them. CDR3 size: 15 residues. Germline loops: CDR1 SGHAT, CDR2 FQNNGV. In nucleotides, the CDR3 is TGTGCCAGCAGTTACTCACCGGGACTTGGGTATGGCTACACCTTC. As protein: CASSYSPGLGYGYTF.

J is TRBJ2-7 and V is TRBV29-1; weak D call: TRBD1 (6 bases). Germline V lookup: CDR1 SQVTM, CDR2 ANQGSEA. The CDR3 runs 13 residues. The V end lost 7 bases, the J end lost 5 bases, and 18 bases lay between the germline ends. The CDR3 region is CSAEVTGLDEQYF. Written as DNA, the CDR3 is TGCAGCGCCGAAGTAACAGGGTTGGACGAGCAGTACTTC.

This rearrangement joins TRBV2 to TRBJ2-1; 7 bases align to TRBD2. CDR1 and CDR2 (germline): SNHLY, FYNNEI. This CDR3 comprises 15 residues. V lost 2 bases and J lost 12; bases outside the gene matches: 13. CDR3 bases: TGTGCCAGCAGTGAACGGCTAGCGGCAAACCGGGGGCAGTTCTTC. Encoded protein: CASSERLAANRGQFF. The full variable domain, in which reference TRBV2 and TRBJ2-1 provide the parts outside the CDR3, is EPEVTQTPSHQVTQMGQEVILRCVPISNHLYFYWYRQILGQKVEFLVSFYNNEISEKSEIFDDQFSVERPDGSNFTLKIRSTKLEDSAMYFCASSERLAANRGQFFGPGTRLTVL.

This rearrangement joins TRBV28 to TRBJ2-7; D is unclear. The CDR3 totals 14 residues. Germline loops: CDR1 MDHEN, CDR2 SYDVKM. Trimming removed 6 bases from V and 4 bases from J, with 16 bases in between. The CDR3 protein is CASSPGSRAYEQYF. CDR3 nucleotide sequence: TGTGCCAGCAGCCCCGGCAGTCGTGCGTACGAGCAGTACTTC. The whole variable domain, filled in from reference TRBV28 and TRBJ2-7, reads DVKVTQSSRYLVKRTGEKVFLECVQDMDHENMFWYRQDPGLGLRLIYFSYDVKMKEKGDIPEGYSVSREKKERFSLILESASTNQTSMYLCASSPGSRAYEQYFGPGTRLTVT.

The chain links TRBV7-9 to TRBJ2-5; tentatively, D is TRBD1 (7 bases). V shed 5 bases and J shed 7 bases, with 20 bases lying between them. CDR1 and CDR2 from the germline V gene are SEHNR and FQNEAQ (reference sequence). CDR3 length equals 15 residues. The CDR3 sequence is CASSLETRSGGTQYF. DNA of the CDR3: TGTGCCAGCAGCCTGGAGACTAGGTCAGGGGGGACCCAGTACTTC. The variable domain in full, with the rest retrieved from reference TRBV7-9 and TRBJ2-5, is DTGVSQNPRHKITKRGQNVTFRCDPISEHNRLYWYRQTLGQGPEFLTYFQNEAQLEKSRLLSDRFSAERPKGSFSTLEIQRTEQGDSAMYLCASSLETRSGGTQYFGPGTRLLVL.

This chain links TRBV5-1 with TRBJ2-2, with D possibly being TRBD1 (6 bases). The germline gives CDR1 SGHRS, CDR2 YFSETQ. Trimming left V 0 bases short and J 7 bases short, with 19 bases between. This CDR3 spans 17 amino acids. The CDR3 reads CASSLAHREVQSGELFF. The CDR3 coding sequence is TGCGCCAGCAGCTTGGCCCACAGGGAAGTTCAGAGCGGGGAGCTGTTTTTT. Filled out from reference TRBV5-1 and TRBJ2-2, the complete variable domain reads KAGVTQTPRYLIKTRGQQVTLSCSPISGHRSVSWYQQTPGQGLQFLFEYFSETQRNKGNFPGRFSGRQFSNSRSEMNVSTLELGDSALYLCASSLAHREVQSGELFFGEGSRLTVL.

This chain uses TRBV27 with TRBJ2-3; 7 bases fit TRBD1. The CDR3 extends over 17 amino acids. Unmatched junction bases numbered 19, after V lost 9 bases and J lost 4 bases. Germline assignment: CDR1 MNHEY and CDR2 SMNVEV (reference sequence). The CDR3 DNA sequence: TGTGCCAGTATGGCCACCGGGACAGCCGGTTGGGCAGATACGCAGTATTTT. The encoded protein is CASMATGTAGWADTQYF.

In this sample, this clone turned up once. This CDR3 is CASSYPRGQMINSPLHF. Written as DNA, the CDR3 is TGTGCCAGCAGTTACCCCCGAGGGCAGATGATAAATTCACCCCTCCACTTT. V and J are TRBV28 and TRBJ1-6; D unclear. V shed 4 bases and J shed 7 bases, with 20 bases lying between them. The CDR3 is made up of 17 amino acids. CDR1 is MDHEN, CDR2 SYDVKM, per germline.

The genes are TRBV6-4 and TRBJ1-6; D unresolved. The CDR3 has 12 amino acids. The V and J ends lost 9 bases and 7 bases respectively, with 10 bases between them. Germline V gene data show CDR1 as MRHNA and CDR2 as SNTAGT. The CDR3 here is CARVPSNSPLHF. CDR3 coding DNA: TGTGCCAGGGTCCCGTCCAATTCACCCCTCCACTTT.

This clone was recorded once. This rearrangement joins TRBV7-9 to TRBJ2-5; 7 bases are a match to TRBD2. The CDR3 has 17 amino acids. Germline trimming cut 5 bases from V and 3 bases from J; bases unmatched to any gene: 15. CDR1 and CDR2 (germline): SEHNR, FQNEAQ (reference sequence). This CDR3 reads CASSPRLSGMGEETQYF. The CDR3 DNA reads as TGTGCCAGCAGCCCCCGGTTGAGCGGGATGGGGGAAGAGACCCAGTACTTC.

The gene calls are TRBV7-9 and TRBJ2-3; 12 positions agree with TRBD1. The V gene's germline CDR1 is SEHNR and CDR2 FQNEAQ (reference sequence). This CDR3 spans 15 amino acids. V lost 4 bases to trimming and J lost 4 bases; unmatched junction nucleotides: 3. In DNA form, the CDR3 reads TGTGCCAGCAGCTCGGGACAGGGGGCGGCAGATACGCAGTATTTT. Its protein product is CASSSGQGAADTQYF.

This clone was seen at least ten times. The rearrangement links TRBV25-1 to TRBJ2-7; D remains ambiguous. CDR3 length equals 13 residues. Per the germline V gene, CDR1 is MGHDK and CDR2 is SYGVNS. The V end lost 2 bases, the J end lost 10 bases, and 15 bases lay between the germline ends. The CDR3: CASSEQVLGRQYF. In DNA, the CDR3 is TGTGCCAGCAGTGAACAGGTCCTCGGTCGTCAGTACTTC.

V gene TRBV28 combines with J gene TRBJ1-4; 10 bases align to TRBD1. CDR3 size: 17 residues. J lost 1 base, V lost 6 bases, and 8 bases had no gene match. Germline V gives CDR1 MDHEN, CDR2 SYDVKM. CDR3 DNA sequence: TGTGCCAGCAGGGGCCGGACAGGGGGTGGAACTAATGAAAAACTGTTTTTT. Residues: CASRGRTGGGTNEKLFF.

The chain couples TRBV6-5 to TRBJ2-7, with a possible D match to TRBD2 (7 bases). This CDR3 region has 14 residues. Germline CDR1 and CDR2: MNHEY and SVGAGI. Between the trimmed V and J ends, which lost 5 bases and 3 bases, there was a span of 14 bases. CDR3 nucleotide sequence: TGTGCCAGCAGTCTTGGGGGCGGGAGCTACGAGCAGTACTTC. As protein: CASSLGGGSYEQYF.

In the case of this clone: Other DNA variants within this sample encode the same CDR3. DNA of the CDR3: TGCGCCAGCAGCCCCTCAACAGGGTTATTCGCCTACGAGCAGTACTTC. Translating it yields CASSPSTGLFAYEQYF. This rearrangement joins TRBV5-1 to TRBJ2-7, with a weak D call TRBD1 (6 bases). Germline V CDR1 and CDR2: SGHRS, YFSETQ. The CDR3 loop spans 16 amino acids. The ends were cut back, 4 bases at V and 2 bases at J, with 19 bases in the middle. Together with reference TRBV5-1 and TRBJ2-7, the CDR3 gives the full variable domain: KAGVTQTPRYLIKTRGQQVTLSCSPISGHRSVSWYQQTPGQGLQFLFEYFSETQRNKGNFPGRFSGRQFSNSRSEMNVSTLELGDSALYLCASSPSTGLFAYEQYFGPGTRLTVT.

The chain combines TRBV6-2 or TRBV6-3 with TRBJ2-7, with D unclear. The V end was cut by 4 bases, the J end by 2 bases, with 12 bases between. Germline CDR1 MNHEY, CDR2 SVGEGT. The CDR3 is 14 residues long. The DNA for the CDR3 is TGTGCCAGCAGTTGGACGGTAACGACCTACGAGCAGTACTTC. This gives the protein CASSWTVTTYEQYF.

This chain links TRBV7-9 with TRBJ1-5; D not certain. V was pared by 5 bases and J by 0 bases, with 5 bases between. The CDR3 is made up of 13 amino acids. Germline CDR1 SEHNR, CDR2 FQNEAQ (reference sequence). The CDR3 sequence: CASSRDSNQPQHF. Written as DNA, the CDR3 is TGTGCCAGCAGCCGCGATAGCAATCAGCCCCAGCATTTT.

The chain employs TRBV9 and TRBJ2-7; 7 nucleotides align to TRBD1. This CDR3 has 15 amino acids. Germline V gene data show CDR1 as SGDLS and CDR2 as YYNGEE. V lost 4 bases to trimming and J lost 3 bases; unmatched junction nucleotides: 10. CDR3 DNA: TGTGCCAGCAGCCCTACAGGGGCGCTCCTCTACGAGCAGTACTTC. It encodes CASSPTGALLYEQYF.

This rearrangement joins TRBV28 to TRBJ2-2; TRBD1 is a possible D gene (6 bases). CDR3 length: 13 residues. Germline V CDR1 and CDR2: MDHEN, SYDVKM. V lost 5 bases and J lost 8, with 12 bases in between. CDR3 in DNA: TGTGCCAGCAGTGGATATGACAGGGGGGAGCTGTTTTTT. Translation: CASSGYDRGELFF.

The rearrangement links TRBV12-2 to TRBJ2-7; the table's D call, TRBD1, has no DNA check behind it. TRBV12-2 is described as a pseudogene. CDR3 length equals 19 residues. The CDR3 loop is CASRLDASGTGVEEYEQYF. The CDR3 DNA is TGTGCAAGTCGCTTAGACGCAAGTGGGACAGGCGTAGAGGAATACGAGCAGTACTTC.

This chain connects TRBV12-3 or TRBV12-4 to TRBJ1-1; the D is unclear. The CDR3 is 10 residues long. The V end was cut by 4 bases, the J end by 3 bases, with 0 bases between. CDR3 nucleotide sequence: TGTGCCAGCAGTTACACTGAAGCTTTCTTT. As protein: CASSYTEAFF.

V and J are TRBV28 and TRBJ1-4, with no clear D. This CDR3 region has 13 residues. CDR1 MDHEN and CDR2 SYDVKM come from the germline V gene. V was cut by 3 bases and J by 5 bases, with 7 bases left in between. In DNA, the CDR3 is TGTGCCAGCAGTTTCGCACAGAATGAAAAACTGTTTTTT. Translating it yields CASSFAQNEKLFF.